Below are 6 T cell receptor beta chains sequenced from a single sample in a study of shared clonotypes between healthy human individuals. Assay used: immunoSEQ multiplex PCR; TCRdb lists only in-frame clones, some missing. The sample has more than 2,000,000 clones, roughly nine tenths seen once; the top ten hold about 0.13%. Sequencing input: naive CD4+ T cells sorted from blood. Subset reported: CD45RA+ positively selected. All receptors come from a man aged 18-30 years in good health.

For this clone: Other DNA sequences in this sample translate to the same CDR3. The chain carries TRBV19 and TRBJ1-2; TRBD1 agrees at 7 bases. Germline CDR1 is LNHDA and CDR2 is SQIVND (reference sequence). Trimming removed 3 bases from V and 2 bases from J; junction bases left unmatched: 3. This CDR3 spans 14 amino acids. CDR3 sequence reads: CASSIPGGNYGYTF. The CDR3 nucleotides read TGTGCCAGTAGTATCCCAGGGGGGAACTATGGCTACACCTTC.

CDR3 protein: CASSPIEASRGTQYF. CDR3 nucleotide sequence: TGTGCCAGCTCACCAATAGAAGCAAGTCGGGGTACGCAGTATTTT. V gene TRBV18 combines with J gene TRBJ2-3; a weak D match, TRBD2 (5 bases). The V end was cut by 2 bases, the J end by 8 bases, with 17 bases between. Germline V gives CDR1 KGHSH, CDR2 LQKENI. CDR3 length: 15 residues.

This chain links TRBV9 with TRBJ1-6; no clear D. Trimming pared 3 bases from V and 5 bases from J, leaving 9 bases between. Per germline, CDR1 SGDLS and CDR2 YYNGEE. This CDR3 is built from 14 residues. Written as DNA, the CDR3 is TGTGCCAGCAGCGGCAGGATAGATAATTCACCCCTCCACTTT. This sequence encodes CASSGRIDNSPLHF.

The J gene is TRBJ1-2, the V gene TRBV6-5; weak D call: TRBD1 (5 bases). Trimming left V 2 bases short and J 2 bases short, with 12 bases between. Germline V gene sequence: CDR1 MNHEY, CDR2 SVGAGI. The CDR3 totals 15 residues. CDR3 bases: TGTGCCAGCAGTTACAGATCAGGGTCGAACTATGGCTACACCTTC. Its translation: CASSYRSGSNYGYTF.

The CDR3 nucleotides read TGTGCCAGTAGTACGCAGACAGCTAGCAATCAGCCCCAGCATTTT. Protein product: CASSTQTASNQPQHF. This chain links TRBV19 with TRBJ1-5, with D maybe TRBD1 (5 bases). V was cut by 4 bases and J by 0 bases, with 10 bases left in between. The CDR3 totals 15 residues. In germline, CDR1 is LNHDA, CDR2 SQIVND (reference sequence).

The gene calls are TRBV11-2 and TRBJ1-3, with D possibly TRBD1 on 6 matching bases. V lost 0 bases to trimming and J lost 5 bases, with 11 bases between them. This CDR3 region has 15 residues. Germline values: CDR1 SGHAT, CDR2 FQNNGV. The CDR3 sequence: CASSLEQGGRNTIYF. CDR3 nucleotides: TGTGCCAGCAGCTTAGAACAGGGAGGTAGAAACACCATATATTTT.